The next 22 T cell receptor beta chains were all read from a single sample in a study of T cell repertoires in cytomegalovirus infection. These receptors lack a known antigen. TCRdb redid the calling of the reads with MiXCR, one entry per CDR3 protein. The repertoire holds about 360,000 distinct CDR3 sequences, with roughly a third as singletons. The sample was cultured PBMCs, taken from culture after CMV antigen stimulation. The receptors were gathered from a human donor in good health (CMV status not recorded). Some clones in this sample may be carry-over from other donors' samples.

This chain joins TRBV4-3 and TRBJ1-1; 8 nucleotides match TRBD1. Germline values: CDR1 LGHNA, CDR2 YSLEER. Germline trimming cut 3 bases from V and 5 bases from J; bases unmatched to any gene: 5. The CDR3 has 14 amino acids. The CDR3 nucleotides read TGCGCCAGCAGCCACTTAGGACAGGGAACTGAAGCTTTCTTT. This translates into CASSHLGQGTEAFF.

This rearrangement joins TRBV10-3 to TRBJ2-1, with 9 bases matching TRBD1. Losses at the gene ends were 3 bases for V and 5 bases for J; bases not matched to a gene: 2. This CDR3 region has 14 residues. Germline V lookup: CDR1 ENHRY, CDR2 SYGVKD. CDR3 sequence (DNA): TGTGCCATCAGTGAATGGGACAGGGACAATGAGCAGTTCTTC. Its protein product is CAISEWDRDNEQFF.

This clonotype was detected only a few times. J is TRBJ2-7 and V is TRBV11-2, with a tentative D call TRBD2 (5 bases). The germline gives CDR1 SGHAT, CDR2 FQNNGV. Trimming pared 1 base from V and 0 bases from J, leaving 10 bases between. The CDR3 is 15 residues long. CDR3 amino acids: CASSLVSGISYEQYF. The CDR3 DNA reads as TGTGCCAGCAGCTTAGTCTCGGGAATCTCCTACGAGCAGTACTTC.

This chain uses TRBV9 with TRBJ1-3; D call uncertain. Between the trimmed V and J ends, which lost 0 bases and 1 base, there was a span of 5 bases. Germline V gene lookup returns CDR1 SGDLS and CDR2 YYNGEE. CDR3 length equals 14 residues. The CDR3 sequence is CASSVGLSGNTIYF. CDR3 nucleotides: TGTGCCAGCAGCGTAGGACTTTCTGGAAACACCATATATTTT.

This clonotype has only a few counts. This chain joins TRBV27 and TRBJ2-6, with D perhaps matching TRBD2 (6 bases). Germline values: CDR1 MNHEY, CDR2 SMNVEV (reference sequence). The V gene lost 5 bases and the J gene lost 5 bases, with 10 bases spanning the gap. The CDR3 length is 14 residues. In DNA, the CDR3 is TGTGCCAGCAGTGTCGCGGGGAGGGCCAACGTCCTGACTTTC. The encoded protein is CASSVAGRANVLTF.

This clonotype was counted between two and nine times. CDR3 DNA sequence: TGTGCCAGCAGCCAAGAAACAGGAACATTGAACACTGAAGCTTTCTTT. Its translation is CASSQETGTLNTEAFF. This sequence joins TRBV14 and TRBJ1-1, with D perhaps TRBD1 (5 bases). The CDR3 runs 16 residues. V lost 0 bases to trimming and J lost 0 bases, with 11 bases between them. Germline loops: CDR1 SGHDN, CDR2 FVKESK.

This clonotype was detected a few times. This rearrangement joins TRBV20-1 to TRBJ1-2; D is uncertain. This CDR3 has 15 amino acids. The V and J ends lost 5 bases and 5 bases respectively, with 21 bases between them. Germline assignment: CDR1 DFQATT and CDR2 SNEGSKA (reference sequence). In DNA, the CDR3 is TGCAGTGCTGCCTCGTCATTACTGAACCTATATGGCTACACCTTC. It codes for CSAASSLLNLYGYTF.

This clonotype came up a few times. The chain employs TRBV7-2 and TRBJ1-3; unclear D gene. The CDR3 has 14 residues. Trimming removed 6 bases from V and 3 bases from J, with 12 bases in between. The germline V gene has CDR1 SGHTA and CDR2 FQGNSA. DNA for the CDR3: TGTGCCAGCAGTCACGGTGAGCGTGGAAACACCATATATTTT. Translated: CASSHGERGNTIYF.

This clonotype has more than one count but fewer than ten. This chain links TRBV7-2 with TRBJ2-3, with TRBD2 matching 8 bases. The CDR3 extends over 17 amino acids. After removal of 3 bases from V and 0 bases from J, the junction contained 8 bases not matched to a gene. Germline V CDR1 and CDR2: SGHTA, FQGNSA. The CDR3 nucleotides read TGTGCCAGCAGCTTTACCCCTAGCGGGTATAGCACAGATACGCAGTATTTT. Encoded protein: CASSFTPSGYSTDTQYF.

This chain uses TRBV6-5 with TRBJ1-1; 7 bases agree with TRBD1. The CDR3 spans 17 residues. Germline trimming cut 2 bases from V and 1 base from J; bases unmatched to any gene: 10. Per germline, CDR1 MNHEY and CDR2 SVGAGI. The CDR3 region is CASSYHRPGQKNTEAFF. CDR3 bases: TGTGCCAGCAGTTACCACAGACCGGGACAGAAGAACACTGAAGCTTTCTTT.

This clonotype was picked up a small number of times. The chain is built from TRBV7-6 and TRBJ1-4; D perhaps matches TRBD1 (6 bases). The CDR3 length is 16 residues. Germline CDR1 is SGHVS and CDR2 is FNYEAQ. V dropped 5 bases and J dropped 3 bases, with 16 bases sitting between them. CDR3 DNA sequence: TGTGCCAGCAGCATTAGAACCGGACAGTCTAATGAAAAACTGTTTTTT. Its protein product is CASSIRTGQSNEKLFF.

The V and J genes are TRBV4-3 and TRBJ2-5, with TRBD2 as a possible D gene (6 bases). This CDR3 contains 14 residues. Trimming removed 3 bases at V and 5 bases at J, with 13 bases between. The V gene's germline CDR1 is LGHNA and CDR2 YSLEER. The CDR3 protein is CASSQGEERETQYF. The CDR3 coding sequence is TGCGCCAGCAGCCAGGGGGAGGAAAGGGAGACCCAGTACTTC.

The rearrangement uses TRBV7-2 and TRBJ1-4; unclear D gene. Trimming removed 5 bases from V and 8 bases from J, with 18 bases in between. The CDR3 extends over 15 amino acids. Germline V gene data show CDR1 as SGHTA and CDR2 as FQGNSA. CDR3 sequence: CASSPDLGRWEKLFF. The CDR3 DNA reads TGTGCCAGCAGCCCCGACCTAGGGAGATGGGAAAAACTGTTTTTT.

The J gene is TRBJ2-7, the V gene TRBV20-1, with D perhaps given as TRBD1 or TRBD2 (6 bases each). V was cut by 1 base and J by 0 bases, with 19 bases left in between. The CDR3 length is 17 residues. CDR1 is DFQATT, CDR2 SNEGSKA, per germline (reference sequence). The chain's CDR3 is CSARGRGVGQSSYEQYF. In nucleotides, the CDR3 is TGCAGTGCTAGAGGGAGGGGGGTAGGCCAGTCCTCCTACGAGCAGTACTTC.

V gene TRBV11-2 combines with J gene TRBJ2-7; 11 bases match TRBD2. Unmatched junction bases numbered 8, after V lost 5 bases and J lost 5 bases. Germline V lookup: CDR1 SGHAT, CDR2 FQNNGV. This CDR3 contains 15 residues. The CDR3, as DNA: TGTGCCAGCAGCGCTACTAGCGGGAGTTACCACGAGCAGTACTTC. Translation: CASSATSGSYHEQYF.

This chain uses TRBV7-6 with TRBJ2-3; D may correspond to TRBD1 or TRBD2 (5 bases each). Germline V CDR1 and CDR2: SGHVS, FNYEAQ. The CDR3 is 14 amino acids. The V end lost 4 bases, the J end lost 5 bases, and 13 bases lay between the germline ends. This CDR3 reads CASSSGPYQDTQYF. In DNA, the CDR3 is TGTGCCAGCAGCTCGGGACCGTATCAAGATACGCAGTATTTT.

There are a few counts of this clonotype. V is TRBV24-1 and J is TRBJ2-1, with 7 bases fitting TRBD2. CDR3 length equals 16 residues. Germline assignment: CDR1 KGHDR and CDR2 SFDVKD. V dropped 1 base and J dropped 4; count of bases not matched to a gene: 6. The CDR3 sequence is CATSDFGAGWYNEQFF. The CDR3 DNA is TGTGCCACCAGTGATTTCGGAGCGGGATGGTACAATGAGCAGTTCTTC.

This rearrangement joins TRBV5-1 to TRBJ2-1; D ambiguous. Germline loops: CDR1 SGHRS, CDR2 YFSETQ. Trimming removed 3 bases from V and 10 bases from J, with 20 bases in between. The CDR3 consists of 15 residues. CDR3 sequence reads: CASSSSWSPRDEQFF. The CDR3 bases are TGCGCCAGCAGCTCCTCGTGGTCCCCACGTGACGAGCAGTTCTTC.

This clonotype has a handful of counts. This chain links TRBV27 with TRBJ1-1, with D perhaps TRBD1 (5 bases). Per germline, CDR1 MNHEY and CDR2 SMNVEV (reference sequence). CDR3 length: 14 residues. The V end was cut by 2 bases, the J end by 5 bases, with 12 bases between. CDR3 nucleotide sequence: TGTGCCAGCAGTTTAAACGGGGCTAAGACTGAAGCTTTCTTT. Its protein product is CASSLNGAKTEAFF.

This clonotype was observed a handful of times. The chain employs TRBV29-1 and TRBJ2-1; D uncertain. V gave up 4 bases and J gave up 6 bases, with 13 bases separating them. CDR1 SQVTM and CDR2 ANQGSEA come from the germline V gene. The CDR3 is made up of 13 amino acids. In nucleotides, the CDR3 is TGCAGCGTTGCCGGTCTTAGGTCCAATGAGCAGTTCTTC. It specifies CSVAGLRSNEQFF.

This clonotype has only a few counts. The chain is built from TRBV11-2 and TRBJ2-2; D call uncertain. Germline CDR1 reads SGHAT; CDR2 reads FQNNGV. The length of the CDR3 is 15 residues. V was shortened by 5 bases and J by 1 base, with 11 bases between the two germline ends. As DNA, the CDR3 is TGTGCCAGCAGCCGAGACCCGCTGAACACCGGGGAGCTGTTTTTT. It is translated as CASSRDPLNTGELFF.

This clonotype was observed at least ten times. The CDR3 here is CASSGGSTDTQYF. CDR3 DNA sequence: TGTGCCAGCAGTGGTGGATCCACAGATACGCAGTATTTT. The gene calls are TRBV28 and TRBJ2-3; D call uncertain. V lost 5 bases and J lost 2, with 8 bases in between. The CDR3 is 13 residues long. Germline CDR1 and CDR2: MDHEN and SYDVKM.